This T cell receptor (beta chain) was recovered during a study of blood T cell repertoires in COVID-19. As for the study in general: From the United States, Italy and Spain came samples of acute and convalescent COVID-19. Nucleic acid was either cDNA or gDNA, and it came from T cells, B-cell-depleted T cells, or PBMCs.

Germline CDR1 reads MNHEY; CDR2 reads SVGAGI. With 6 bases clipped from V and 8 bases from J, the junction kept 9 bases outside the gene matches. CDR3 length: 14 residues. Profiling relied on immunoSEQ multiplex PCR, and the TCRdb table lists in-frame clones only, not all of them. The table records under 350,000 clones, 85% of them present only once. Input material: peripheral blood. This clonotype was sampled from a human donor in a cohort sampled during active COVID-19. V gene TRBV6-5 combines with J gene TRBJ1-4, with 7 positions matching TRBD1. The CDR3 sequence: CASRVAGGDEKLFF. CDR3 bases: TGTGCCAGCAGGGTAGCAGGGGGAGACGAAAAACTGTTTTTT.